This T cell receptor (beta chain) derives from a study of cytomegalovirus exposure and HLA in healthy donors. Study-wide findings and caveats: Reportedly, a later analysis found an Asian-associated ancestry cluster had fewer N-insertions than the roughly 670-donor mean.

With respect to this clone: Its antigen remains unidentified.

In the PCR, 60 Vbeta and 13 Jbeta primers were used. TCRdb keeps only in-frame clones here, not all; method: immunoSEQ multiplex PCR. The sample includes 120,000 or so clones, about 83% seen only once; the top ten take 2.5% to 3.5%. The CDR3 consists of 13 residues. Trimming removed 6 bases at V and 3 bases at J, with 9 bases between. Germline V gives CDR1 SNHLY, CDR2 FYNNEI. The specimen sequenced was PBMCs. The chain links TRBV2 to TRBJ1-5; D is unresolved. The receptor comes from a woman in her thirties or forties in good health and CMV-seropositive. The CDR3 DNA follows: TGTGCCAGCAGCCGGGTCTTCAATCAGCCCCAGCATTTT. This encodes CASSRVFNQPQHF.